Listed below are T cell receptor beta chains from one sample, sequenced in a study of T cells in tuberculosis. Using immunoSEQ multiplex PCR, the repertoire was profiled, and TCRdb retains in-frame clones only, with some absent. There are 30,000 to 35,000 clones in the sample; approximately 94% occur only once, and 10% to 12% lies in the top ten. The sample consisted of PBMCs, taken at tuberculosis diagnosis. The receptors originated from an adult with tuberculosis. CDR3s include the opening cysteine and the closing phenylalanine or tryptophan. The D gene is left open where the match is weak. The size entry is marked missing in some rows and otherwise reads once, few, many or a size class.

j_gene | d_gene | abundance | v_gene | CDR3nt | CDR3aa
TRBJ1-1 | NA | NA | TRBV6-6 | TGTGCCAGCAGCCTCGCGGGGACTGAAGCTTTCTTT | CASSLAGTEAFF
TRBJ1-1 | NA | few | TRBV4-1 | TGCGCCAGCAGCCATCCATTGGCCATGAACACTGAAGCTTTCTTT | CASSHPLAMNTEAFF
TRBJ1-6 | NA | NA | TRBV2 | TGTGCCAGCAGGGTACAGGGATCCAATTCACCCCTCCACTTT | CASRVQGSNSPLHF
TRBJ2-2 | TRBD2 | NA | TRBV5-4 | TGTGCCAGCAGCTTGGCTAGCGGGAGGTCCGGCGGGGAGCTGTTTTTT | CASSLASGRSGGELFF
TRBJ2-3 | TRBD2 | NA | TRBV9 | TGTGCCAGCGGCACTAGCGGGAGTACAGATACGCAGTATTTT | CASGTSGSTDTQYF
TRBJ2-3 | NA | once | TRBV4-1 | TGCGCCAGCAGTTCCGTTGGACTAAGCACAGATACGCAGTATTTT | CASSSVGLSTDTQYF
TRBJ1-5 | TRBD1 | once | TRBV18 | TGTGCCAGCTCGTCCTCGGGGACAGGGTTGTATCAGCCCCAGCATTTT | CASSSSGTGLYQPQHF
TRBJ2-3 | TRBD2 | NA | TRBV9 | TGTGCCAGCAGCGCGATTAGCGGGGTTTTCGCAGATACGCAGTATTTT | CASSAISGVFADTQYF
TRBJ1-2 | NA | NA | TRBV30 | TGTGCCTGGAGTGACAGGGAAGACTATGGCTACACCTTC | CAWSDREDYGYTF
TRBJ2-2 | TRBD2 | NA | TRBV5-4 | TGTGCCAGCAGGGAGAGACTAGCGGGGGACACCGGGGAGCTGTTTTTT | CASRERLAGDTGELFF
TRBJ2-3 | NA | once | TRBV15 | TGTGCCACCAGCAGAGTAACAGGCTCCACAGATACGCAGTATTTT | CATSRVTGSTDTQYF
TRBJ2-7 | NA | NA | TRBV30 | TGTGCCTGGAGCCCCGGGCAGGGCTCCTACGAGCAGTACTTC | CAWSPGQGSYEQYF
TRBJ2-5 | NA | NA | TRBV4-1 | TGCGCCAGCAGCCATCCTCCCGCGGCCCAAGAGACCCAGTACTTC | CASSHPPAAQETQYF
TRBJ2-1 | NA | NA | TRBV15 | TGTGCCACCAGCAGAGCGGGGGATACTGAGCAGTTCTTC | CATSRAGDTEQFF
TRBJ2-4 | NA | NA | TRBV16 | TGTGCCAGCTTAGGAGCGGAAAACATTCAGTACTTC | CASLGAENIQYF
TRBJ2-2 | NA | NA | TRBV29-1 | TGCAGCGTTGATGACAGTGACACCGGGGAGCTGTTTTTT | CSVDDSDTGELFF
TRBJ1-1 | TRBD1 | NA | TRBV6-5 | TGTGCCAGCAGTTACGACAGGGAGAAAGCTTTCTTT | CASSYDREKAFF
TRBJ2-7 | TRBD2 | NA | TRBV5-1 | TGCGCCAGCAGCTTTCAGCGGGGGCCCTCCTACGAGCAGTACTTC | CASSFQRGPSYEQYF
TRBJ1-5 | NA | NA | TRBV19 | TGTGCCAGTAGTATAGAAGGGGTACAGCCCCAGCATTTT | CASSIEGVQPQHF
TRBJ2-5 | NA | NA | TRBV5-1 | TGCGCCAGCAGCTGGTCAGGGGACCAAGAGACCCAGTACTTC | CASSWSGDQETQYF
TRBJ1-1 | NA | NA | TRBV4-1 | TGCGCCAGCAGCCAAACAGAGGGAGCTGAAGCTTTCTTT | CASSQTEGAEAFF
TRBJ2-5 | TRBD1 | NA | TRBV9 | TGTGCCAGCAGCCCGACGACAGGGGCGGACTATGAGACCCAGTACTTC | CASSPTTGADYETQYF
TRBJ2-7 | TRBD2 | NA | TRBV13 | TGTGCCAGCAGCTCTGGGACTAGCGGCTCCTACGAGCAGTACTTC | CASSSGTSGSYEQYF
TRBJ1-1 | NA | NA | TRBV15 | TGTGCCACCAGCAGAGATGTACAGGGACACACTGAAGCTTTCTTT | CATSRDVQGHTEAFF
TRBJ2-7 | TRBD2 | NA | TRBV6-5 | TGTGCCAGCAGTTCCCCCCTGGGGGGGGGTTCCTACGAGCAGTACTTC | CASSSPLGGGSYEQYF
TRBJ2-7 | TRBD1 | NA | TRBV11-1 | TGTGCCAGCAGCTTAGGGGGACAGGGACACTACGAGCAGTACTTC | CASSLGGQGHYEQYF
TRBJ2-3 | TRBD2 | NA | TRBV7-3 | TGTGCCAGCAGCTTAAAAGCGGGGGGGCCCCAGCGGGATACGCAGTATTTT | CASSLKAGGPQRDTQYF
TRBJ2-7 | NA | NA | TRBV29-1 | TGCAGCGTAGGGGGGGCGCTTAGCGAGCAGTACTTC | CSVGGALSEQYF
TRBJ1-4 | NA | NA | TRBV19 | TGTGCCACTCGACGGAGCCAAAATGAAAAACTGTTTTTT | CATRRSQNEKLFF
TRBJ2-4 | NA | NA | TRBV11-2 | TGTGCCAGCAGCTTAGAAAGGTTCTGGACTAAAGAGGAAAACATTCAGTACTTC | CASSLERFWTKEENIQYF
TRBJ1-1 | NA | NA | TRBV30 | TGTGCCGTGGTCGCCAGAATGAACACTGAAGCTTTCTTT | CAVVARMNTEAFF
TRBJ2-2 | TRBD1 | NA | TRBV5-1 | TGCGCCAGCAGCTTGAGGGGACAGGGCCCTGGTGGGGAGCTGTTTTTT | CASSLRGQGPGGELFF
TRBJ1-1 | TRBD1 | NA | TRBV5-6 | TGTGCCAGCAGCTCCGATCCGGGACAGGTTTCTAAGGCTTTCTTT | CASSSDPGQVSKAFF